The T cell receptor beta chain described here comes from a study of OX40 agonist ivuxolimab in advanced cancers. Study details: Each patient was given ivuxolimab into a vein every 2 weeks, at 0.01 to 10 mg/kg. Three partial responders included one hepatocellular carcinoma patient and two cutaneous melanoma patients.

Method: immunoSEQ multiplex PCR; TCRdb's copy keeps in-frame clones and lacks some. The sample yields around 80,000 clones, 87% seen once. The J segment lost 10 bases and the V segment lost 8 bases, leaving 12 bases of the junction unmatched. The CDR3 extends over 13 amino acids. Looked up from germline, CDR1 is MNHNY and CDR2 is SVGAGI (reference sequence). The clonotype originates from an adult with an advanced solid tumor such as melanoma, head and neck, liver or kidney cancer. The material was CD4+ or CD8+ T cells sorted from blood, obtained in a trial of the OX40 agonist ivuxolimab. The genes are TRBV6-6 and TRBJ2-7, with TRBD1 matching over 9 bases. CDR3 amino acids: CASGRDRDRPQYF. DNA for the CDR3: TGTGCCAGCGGAAGGGACAGGGATCGCCCCCAGTACTTC.